This T cell receptor beta chain comes out of a study of blood T cell repertoires in COVID-19. Study-level background: PBMCs, B-cell-depleted T cells, or T cells provided the cDNA or gDNA that made up the material.

Those who participated ranged in age from roughly 18 to 95 years and resided in approximately 23 US areas. Cohorts were based on clinical histories the participants reported. This clone occurred once. Some clones are missing from TCRdb's copy, which holds only in-frame ones; the method was immunoSEQ multiplex PCR. The table records under 450,000 clones, roughly 87% of them present only once. The sequence derives from a woman in her 30s who had recovered from COVID-19. Sequencing was performed on PBMCs or T cells enriched from blood (not recorded which).

In DNA, the CDR3 is TGCAGCGTTGAAAAGTTAGCGGGAGTCGAGCAGTACTTC. Protein product: CSVEKLAGVEQYF. This sequence joins TRBV29-1 and TRBJ2-7; 9 bases match TRBD2. This CDR3 has 13 amino acids. Germline values: CDR1 SQVTM, CDR2 ANQGSEA. J lost 6 bases, V lost 2 bases, and 5 bases had no gene match.